A few counts support the clone carrying this TCR beta chain. These data belong to a study of liver allograft versus peripheral blood T cells. Whole-study context: What was compared were the T cell receptor repertoires in transplanted livers and those in the peripheral blood of recipients.

One entry per CDR3 protein, called by TCRdb with MiXCR from the reads. In the table there are about 7,000 distinct CDR3 sequences, 15% to 20% of which are singletons. The sequence came from a human patient who had a liver transplant. Some T cells may arise from the graft donor.

The CDR3 bases are TGTGCCTGGAGCGCCCAGCGCTACGAGCAGTACTTC. Protein: CAWSAQRYEQYF. The chain couples TRBV30 to TRBJ2-7; D is ambiguous. CDR3 length: 12 residues. From germline, CDR1 is GTSNPN and CDR2 SVGIG (reference sequence). Trimming left V 3 bases short and J 3 bases short, with 9 bases between. Using reference TRBV30 and TRBJ2-7 for the parts outside the CDR3, the full variable domain is SQTIHQWPATLVQPVGSPLSLECTVEGTSNPNLYWYRQAAGRGLQLLFYSVGIGQISSEVPQNLSASRPQDRQFILSSKKLLLSDSGFYLCAWSAQRYEQYFGPGTRLTVT.